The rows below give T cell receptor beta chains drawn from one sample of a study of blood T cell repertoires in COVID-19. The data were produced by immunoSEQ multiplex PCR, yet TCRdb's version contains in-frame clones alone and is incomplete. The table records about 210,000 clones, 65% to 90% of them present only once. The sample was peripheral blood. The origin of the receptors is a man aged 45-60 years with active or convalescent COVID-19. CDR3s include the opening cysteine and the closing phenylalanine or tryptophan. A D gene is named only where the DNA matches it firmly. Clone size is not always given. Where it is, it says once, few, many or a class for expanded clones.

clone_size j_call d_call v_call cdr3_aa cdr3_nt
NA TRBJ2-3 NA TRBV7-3 CASSPRGDTQYF TGTGCCAGCAGCCCCAGAGGGGATACGCAGTATTTT
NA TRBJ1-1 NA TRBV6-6 CASSFEGQKNTEAFF TGTGCCAGCAGTTTTGAAGGACAGAAAAACACTGAAGCTTTCTTT
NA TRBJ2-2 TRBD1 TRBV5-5 CASSRWDRSNTGELFF TGTGCCAGCAGCAGGTGGGACAGGTCGAACACCGGGGAGCTGTTTTTT
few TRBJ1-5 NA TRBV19 CAAGHGNQPQHF TGTGCCGCAGGTCACGGCAATCAGCCCCAGCATTTT
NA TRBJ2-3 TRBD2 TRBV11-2 CASSLVGASGVGDTQYF TGTGCCAGCAGCTTAGTGGGCGCTAGCGGGGTAGGAGATACGCAGTATTTT
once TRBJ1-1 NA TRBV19 CASSIELGRLTEAFF TGTGCCAGTAGTATAGAGTTAGGGAGGCTTACTGAAGCTTTCTTT
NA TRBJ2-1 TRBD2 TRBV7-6 CASSGAGGNEQFF TGTGCCAGCAGCGGGGCGGGAGGGAATGAGCAGTTCTTC
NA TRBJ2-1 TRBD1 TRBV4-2 CASSRPGTGRHEQFF TGTGCCAGCAGCCGGCCCGGGACAGGGAGACATGAGCAGTTCTTC
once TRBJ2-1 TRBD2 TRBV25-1 CASSEYGLAGVYEQFF TGTGCCAGCAGTGAATATGGCCTAGCGGGAGTCTATGAGCAGTTCTTC
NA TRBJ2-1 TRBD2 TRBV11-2 CASSLGPSGDYNEQFF TGTGCCAGCAGCTTAGGTCCTAGCGGAGATTACAATGAGCAGTTCTTC
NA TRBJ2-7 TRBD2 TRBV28 CGAGLAGGTYEQYF TGTGGCGCCGGCTTAGCGGGAGGTACCTACGAGCAGTACTTC
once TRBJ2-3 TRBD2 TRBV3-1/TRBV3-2 CASSQAGGTDTQYF TGTGCCAGCAGCCAAGCGGGAGGGACAGATACGCAGTATTTT
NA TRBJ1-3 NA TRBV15 CATSRVRAGNTIYF TGTGCCACCAGCAGAGTAAGAGCAGGAAACACCATATATTTT
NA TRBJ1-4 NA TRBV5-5 CASSLELRLEKLFF TGTGCCAGCAGCTTGGAGCTCAGGCTTGAAAAACTGTTTTTT
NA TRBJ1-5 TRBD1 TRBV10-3 CAISDPGTGDSQPQHF TGTGCCATCAGTGACCCTGGGACAGGGGATAGTCAGCCCCAGCATTTT
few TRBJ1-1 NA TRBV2 CASSEQGWNTEAFF TGTGCCAGCAGTGAGCAGGGTTGGAACACTGAAGCTTTCTTT
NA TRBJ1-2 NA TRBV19 CASSIFQERYTF TGTGCCAGTAGTATCTTTCAGGAACGCTACACCTTC
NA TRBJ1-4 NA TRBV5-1 CASSLQGMDEKLFF TGCGCCAGCAGCTTACAGGGAATGGATGAAAAACTGTTTTTT
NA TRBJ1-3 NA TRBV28 CASSSTLDRGNTIYF TGTGCCAGCAGTTCTACCCTCGACAGGGGAAACACCATATATTTT
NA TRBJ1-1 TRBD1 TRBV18 CASSPWEAGTGAAGTEAFF TGTGCCAGCTCACCATGGGAGGCCGGGACAGGGGCCGCCGGAACTGAAGCTTTCTTT
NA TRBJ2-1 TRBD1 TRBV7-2 CASSTHPGQGVNEQFF TGTGCCAGCAGCACACACCCCGGACAGGGGGTCAATGAGCAGTTCTTC
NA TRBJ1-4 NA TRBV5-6 CASSRGPGGSEKLFF TGTGCCAGCAGCCGGGGCCCGGGGGGGAGTGAAAAACTGTTTTTT
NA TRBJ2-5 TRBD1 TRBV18 CASSPPTGQGGTQYF TGTGCCAGCTCACCACCGACGGGACAGGGGGGGACCCAGTACTTC
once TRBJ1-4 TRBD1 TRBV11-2 CASSRRTGDRGEKLFF TGTGCCAGCAGCCGCAGGACCGGGGACAGGGGGGAAAAACTGTTTTTT
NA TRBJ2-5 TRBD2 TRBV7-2 CASSLTSGGGKTQYF TGTGCCAGCAGCTTAACTAGCGGGGGTGGAAAGACCCAGTACTTC
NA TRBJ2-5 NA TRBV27 CASSPRGAGIQETQYF TGTGCCAGCAGCCCTCGTGGAGCGGGTATCCAAGAGACCCAGTACTTC
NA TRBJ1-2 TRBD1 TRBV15 CATRVSGTGSGYTF TGTGCCACCAGGGTTTCCGGGACAGGGTCCGGCTACACCTTC
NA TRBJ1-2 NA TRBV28 CASSNVDSYGYTF TGTGCCAGCAGTAACGTCGACAGTTATGGCTACACCTTC
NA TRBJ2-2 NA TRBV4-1 CASSQVVAPGELFF TGCGCCAGCAGCCAAGTCGTTGCGCCCGGGGAGCTGTTTTTT
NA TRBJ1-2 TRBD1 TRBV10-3 CAIRGGARDYGYTF TGTGCCATCAGAGGGGGCGCCAGGGACTATGGCTACACCTTC
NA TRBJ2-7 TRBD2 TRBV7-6 CASSPTSGREGSYEQYF TGTGCCAGCAGCCCGACTAGCGGGAGGGAGGGCTCCTACGAGCAGTACTTC
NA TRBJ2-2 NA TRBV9 CASSRGGAGTGELFF TGTGCCAGCAGTAGGGGCGGGGCGGGCACCGGGGAGCTGTTTTTT
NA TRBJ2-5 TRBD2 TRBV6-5 CAGGETPSVETQYF TGTGCCGGGGGGGAGACTCCATCGGTGGAGACCCAGTACTTC
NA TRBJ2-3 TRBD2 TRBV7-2 CASSLDRLAGGTDTQYF TGTGCCAGCAGCTTAGACCGACTAGCGGGAGGCACAGATACGCAGTATTTT
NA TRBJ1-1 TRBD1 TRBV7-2 CASSSTGGSDTEAFF TGTGCCAGCAGCTCGACAGGGGGGAGCGACACTGAAGCTTTCTTT
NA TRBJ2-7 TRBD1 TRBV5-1 CASSLSDLQGVYEQYF TGCGCCAGCAGCTTGTCGGACCTCCAGGGGGTCTACGAGCAGTACTTC
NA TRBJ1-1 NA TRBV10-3 CAIRAEVRGTEAFF TGTGCCATCAGGGCGGAGGTGAGGGGGACTGAAGCTTTCTTT
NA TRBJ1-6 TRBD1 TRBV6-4 CASAKDRGSPLHF TGTGCCAGCGCTAAGGACAGGGGGTCACCCCTCCACTTT
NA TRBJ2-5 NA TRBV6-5 CASSYSPSETQYF TGTGCCAGCAGTTACTCCCCATCAGAGACCCAGTACTTC
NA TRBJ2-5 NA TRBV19 CASSNRDSAGRAGETQYF TGTGCCAGTAGTAACCGGGACAGTGCCGGGAGGGCCGGGGAGACCCAGTACTTC
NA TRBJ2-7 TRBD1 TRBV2 CASSEQGATRYEQYF TGTGCCAGCAGTGAACAGGGGGCGACTCGTTACGAGCAGTACTTC
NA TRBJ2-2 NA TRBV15 CATSDRPNTGELFF TGTGCCACCAGCGACAGACCGAACACCGGGGAGCTGTTTTTT
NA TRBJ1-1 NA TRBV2 CASSELNRVNTEAFF TGTGCCAGCAGTGAACTGAACAGGGTGAACACTGAAGCTTTCTTT
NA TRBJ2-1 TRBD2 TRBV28 CASSPWTSGSVPYNEQFF TGTGCCAGCAGTCCTTGGACTAGCGGGAGCGTGCCCTACAATGAGCAGTTCTTC
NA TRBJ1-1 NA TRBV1 CTSSQRGTEAFF TGCACCAGCAGCCAGCGGGGCACTGAAGCTTTCTTT
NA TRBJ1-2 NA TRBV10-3 CAISENGQGIYGYTF TGTGCCATCAGTGAAAACGGGCAGGGGATCTATGGCTACACCTTC
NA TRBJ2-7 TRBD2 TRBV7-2 CASSPTAGGYEQYF TGTGCCAGCAGCCCCACGGCGGGAGGGTACGAGCAGTACTTC
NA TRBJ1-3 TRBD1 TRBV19 CASSDRGSGNTIYF TGTGCCAGTAGCGACAGGGGCTCTGGAAACACCATATATTTT
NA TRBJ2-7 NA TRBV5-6 CASSLVSPGYEQYF TGTGCCAGCAGCTTGGTGTCCCCAGGATACGAGCAGTACTTC
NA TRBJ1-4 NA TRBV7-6 CASSSTQRLFF TGTGCCAGCAGCTCGACACAGAGACTGTTTTTT
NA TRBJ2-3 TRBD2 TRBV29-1 CSVEGTSGRTDTQYF TGCAGCGTCGAGGGAACTAGCGGGAGGACAGATACGCAGTATTTT
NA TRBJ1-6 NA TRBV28 CASSMQGGSPLHF TGTGCCAGCAGTATGCAGGGAGGGTCACCCCTCCACTTT
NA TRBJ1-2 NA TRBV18 CASSPVPQEQGRYGYTF TGTGCCAGCTCACCAGTTCCCCAGGAGCAGGGAAGGTATGGCTACACCTTC
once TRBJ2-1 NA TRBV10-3 CAISESGGREQFF TGTGCCATCAGTGAGTCTGGAGGTAGGGAGCAGTTCTTC